The clone carrying this TCR beta chain was observed a few times. What it binds is not known. This entry is derived from a study of regulatory T cells in long-lasting Graves disease. As to time point: newly diagnosed GD, antithyroid drugs for less than 3 months. The TCR library was prepared using RNA isolated from PBMCs. For TCR beta, libraries came from iRepertoire HTBI primers and Arm-PCR of CDR3 regions. TCRdb reprocessed the multiplex PCR reads via MiXCR and lists one record per CDR3 protein. The table records almost 450,000 distinct CDR3 sequences, about a sixth of them present only once. Germline V gives CDR1 MNHEY, CDR2 SVGAGI. Deletions cut 0 bases from V and 13 bases from J, with 15 bases between. The CDR3 totals 13 residues. The study, taken as a whole, reports: Patients with persistent Graves' had lower TCR diversity than newly diagnosed patients.

The sample was also reused in another study, on T cells in Graves' hyperthyroidism and ophthalmopathy.

This sample comprised peripheral blood mononuclear cells (PBMCs), obtained at new diagnosis, from a patient treated with antithyroid drugs. The V call is TRBV6-5, the J call TRBJ2-5, with D possibly matching TRBD2 (5 bases). This sequence originates from a woman younger than 45 with Graves disease. CDR3 sequence (DNA): TGTGCCAGCAGTTACTCGAGGGCCATCGATCTGTACTTC. It codes for CASSYSRAIDLYF.